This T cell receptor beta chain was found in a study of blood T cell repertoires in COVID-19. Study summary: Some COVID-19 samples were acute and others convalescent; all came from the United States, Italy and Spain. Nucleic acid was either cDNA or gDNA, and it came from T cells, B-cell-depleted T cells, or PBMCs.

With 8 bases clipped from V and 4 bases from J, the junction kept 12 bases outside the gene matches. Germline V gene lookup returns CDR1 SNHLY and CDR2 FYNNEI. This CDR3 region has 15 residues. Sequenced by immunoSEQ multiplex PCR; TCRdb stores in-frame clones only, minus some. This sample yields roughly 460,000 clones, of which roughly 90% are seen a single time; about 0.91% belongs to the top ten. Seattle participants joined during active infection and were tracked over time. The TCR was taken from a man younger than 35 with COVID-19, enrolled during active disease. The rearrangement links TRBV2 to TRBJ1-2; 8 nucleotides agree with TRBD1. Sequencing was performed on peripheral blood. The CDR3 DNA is TGTGCCAGCTGTAGAGAGGACAGGGTGATCTATGGCTACACCTTC. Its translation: CASCREDRVIYGYTF. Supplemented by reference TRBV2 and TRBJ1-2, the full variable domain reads EPEVTQTPSHQVTQMGQEVILRCVPISNHLYFYWYRQILGQKVEFLVSFYNNEISEKSEIFDDQFSVERPDGSNFTLKIRSTKLEDSAMYFCASCREDRVIYGYTFGSGTRLTVV.